A single sample is the source of the 4 T cell receptor beta chains below, sequenced in a study of glioma-infiltrating T cells. TCR alpha and beta CDR3 regions were amplified from RNA using iRepertoire nested multiplex PCR. TCRdb used MiXCR to reprocess the multiplex PCR reads, holding one entry per CDR3 protein. The sample has about 180,000 distinct CDR3 sequences, about 47% seen once; the top ten hold around 5%. Sequenced material: glioma tissue, nonneoplastic brain tissue, or PBMCs (not recorded which). The receptors shown here come from a human donor with low-grade glioma or glioblastoma, undergoing nonglioma brain surgery, or in good health (not recorded which).

This clonotype was counted many times. The chain joins TRBV28 to TRBJ1-1, with D unresolved. Germline V gene lookup returns CDR1 MDHEN and CDR2 SYDVKM. The ends were cut back, 6 bases at V and 6 bases at J, with 14 bases in the middle. The CDR3 consists of 13 residues. CDR3 residues: CASRLISTAEAFF. The CDR3, as DNA: TGTGCCAGCAGGCTAATATCGACGGCTGAAGCTTTCTTT.

Comments on this clonotype: Being one base from a much bigger clone, this may be a read error. The CDR3 DNA follows: TGTGCCACCAGAAGAGCGGGGGGCGTCAACAATGAGCAGTTCTTC. Its protein is CATRRAGGVNNEQFF. This rearrangement joins TRBV15 to TRBJ2-1; 9 nucleotides match TRBD2. The CDR3 has 15 residues. Germline CDR1 and CDR2: LNHNV and YYDKDF (reference sequence).

The chain is built from TRBV6-8 and TRBJ2-1, with D unresolved. Trimming left V 8 bases short and J 8 bases short, with 16 bases between. Per the germline V gene, CDR1 is MNHGY and CDR2 is SAAAGT. The length of the CDR3 is 13 residues. CDR3: CASGVVNPYEQFF. In nucleotides, the CDR3 is TGTGCCAGCGGCGTCGTCAATCCCTATGAGCAGTTCTTC.

The V gene is TRBV5-1, the J gene TRBJ2-2; 9 bases are a match to TRBD1. The CDR3 has 15 residues. Germline V lookup: CDR1 SGHRS, CDR2 YFSETQ. V gave up 1 base and J gave up 3 bases; unmatched junction bases: 1. In DNA, the CDR3 is TGCGCCAGCAGCTTGAGGACAGGGGACACCGGGGAGCTGTTTTTT. This encodes CASSLRTGDTGELFF.